This T cell receptor (beta chain) was recovered during a study of tumour-infiltrating T cells in Burkitt lymphoma. Background on the study: Survival, overall and progression-free, tracked with productive clonality.

Sequencing was performed with immunoSEQ multiplex PCR; in TCRdb, only in-frame clones are kept and a portion is missing. The sample records about 14,000 clones, around 30% being singletons. This clone was counted a few times. Germline assignment: CDR1 SGDLS and CDR2 YYNGEE. V lost 0 bases to trimming and J lost 6 bases, with 19 bases between them. This CDR3 is built from 17 residues. The chain employs TRBV9 and TRBJ1-5; TRBD1 might be the D (5 bases). The specimen sequenced was tumor tissue. This TCR was recovered from a human donor with diffuse large B-cell lymphoma. CDR3 sequence reads: CASSVGVGLSQGQPQHF. CDR3 coding DNA: TGTGCCAGCAGCGTAGGGGTGGGACTCTCCCAGGGTCAGCCCCAGCATTTT.